This T cell receptor (beta chain) was obtained from a study of T cells after yellow fever vaccination. This clonotype was seen more than once but under ten times. The antigen remains unidentified. Germline V CDR1 and CDR2: MNHNS, SASEGT. The CDR3 is made up of 16 amino acids. V dropped 3 bases and J dropped 5; count of bases not matched to a gene: 9. One entry per CDR3 protein, called by TCRdb with MiXCR from the 5' RACE reads. The table lists 300,000 to 450,000 distinct CDR3 sequences, more than 5.5% of them singletons, with over 12% in the top ten. Study results and caveats: Weaker overall was a secondary response that nonetheless peaked faster, on day 5 versus 15.

The V call is TRBV6-1, the J call TRBJ2-3, with TRBD1 matching 9 bases. This clonotype was sampled from a man between 25 and 39 years old who received the YFV17D yellow fever vaccine. The sample consisted of PBMCs, taken 5 days after the yellow fever booster vaccination. The DNA of the CDR3 is TGTGCCAGCAGTGATATGGGACAGGGAAATGGAGATACGCAGTATTTT. It yields the protein CASSDMGQGNGDTQYF.